Shown below are 14 T cell receptor beta chains from a single sample sequenced in a study of cytomegalovirus exposure and HLA in healthy donors. Primers included in the PCR were 60 Vbeta and 13 Jbeta primers. TCRdb keeps only in-frame clones here, not all; method: immunoSEQ multiplex PCR. The sample table sets out approximately 130,000 clones. The sample taken for sequencing was PBMCs. These receptors were taken from a woman aged 60-75 years in good health and CMV-seronegative.

The DNA for the CDR3 is TGTGCCACCCGGAGCCCTGGAAACACCATATATTTT. It yields the protein CATRSPGNTIYF. The J gene is TRBJ1-3, the V gene TRBV6-5; D call uncertain. The CDR3 runs to 12 residues. V lost 10 bases and J lost 2, with 9 bases in between. CDR1 is MNHEY and CDR2 is SVGAGI in the germline V gene.

The chain uses TRBV7-6 and TRBJ2-3; D gene uncertain. Germline V lookup: CDR1 SGHVS, CDR2 FNYEAQ. V was cut by 4 bases and J by 0 bases, with 5 bases left in between. This CDR3 is built from 13 residues. The CDR3 here is CASSYTSTDTQYF. Written as DNA, the CDR3 is TGTGCCAGCAGCTATACTAGCACAGATACGCAGTATTTT.

This rearrangement joins TRBV5-6 to TRBJ2-5; tentative D call: TRBD2 (5 bases). Trimming shortened V by 4 bases and J by 5 bases, and 15 bases separated the two germline ends. Germline CDR1 and CDR2: SGHDT and YYEEEE. CDR3 length equals 14 residues. The CDR3 loop reads CASSKQAGEETQYF. For the CDR3, the DNA is TGTGCCAGCAGCAAGCAGGCCGGGGAGGAGACCCAGTACTTC.

The chain is built from TRBV5-1 and TRBJ2-3; TRBD1 is a possible D gene (5 bases). CDR1 and CDR2 from the germline V gene are SGHRS and YFSETQ. This CDR3 region has 15 residues. V lost 2 bases and J lost 2, with 12 bases in between. CDR3 amino acids: CASSLGVDNTDTQYF. The CDR3 DNA follows: TGCGCCAGCAGCTTAGGGGTGGATAACACAGATACGCAGTATTTT.

The J gene is TRBJ1-2, the V gene TRBV6-5; 8 bases match TRBD1. Germline CDR1 reads MNHEY; CDR2 reads SVGAGI. The CDR3 totals 13 residues. J was trimmed by 8 bases and V by 6 bases; bases with no gene match: 8. The CDR3 coding sequence is TGTGCCAGCAGGCTGACAGGGGTCGGCGGCTACACCTTC. Translation gives CASRLTGVGGYTF.

This chain links TRBV5-1 with TRBJ2-7, with 7 positions matching TRBD2. Germline-derived CDR1 and CDR2 are SGHRS and YFSETQ. The CDR3 extends over 16 amino acids. Germline trimming cut 5 bases from V and 4 bases from J; bases unmatched to any gene: 15. CDR3 loop: CASSLGGSVDVYEQYF. The CDR3, as DNA: TGCGCCAGCAGTTTAGGCGGGAGTGTGGATGTGTACGAGCAGTACTTC. Drawing the rest from reference TRBV5-1 and TRBJ2-7, the complete variable domain is KAGVTQTPRYLIKTRGQQVTLSCSPISGHRSVSWYQQTPGQGLQFLFEYFSETQRNKGNFPGRFSGRQFSNSRSEMNVSTLELGDSALYLCASSLGGSVDVYEQYFGPGTRLTVT.

The chain employs TRBV2 and TRBJ1-1, with D possibly matching TRBD1 (6 bases). Between the trimmed V and J ends, which lost 6 bases and 4 bases, there was a span of 12 bases. Germline CDR1 is SNHLY and CDR2 is FYNNEI. This CDR3 contains 13 residues. CDR3 sequence: CASRLDRSTEAFF. The DNA for the CDR3 is TGTGCCAGCAGACTCGACAGGAGCACTGAAGCTTTCTTT.

This chain connects TRBV28 to TRBJ2-7; D possibly corresponds to TRBD1 (5 bases). The CDR3 spans 16 residues. Looked up from germline, CDR1 is MDHEN and CDR2 is SYDVKM. V was cut by 2 bases and J by 0 bases, with 14 bases left in between. The CDR3 reads CASSLPKGVSSYEQYF. CDR3 DNA: TGTGCCAGCAGTTTACCCAAAGGGGTTTCCTCCTACGAGCAGTACTTC.

This chain connects TRBV9 to TRBJ2-7, with D perhaps TRBD2 (6 bases). Germline CDR1 is SGDLS and CDR2 is YYNGEE. V dropped 7 bases and J dropped 3 bases, with 11 bases sitting between them. CDR3 size: 12 residues. CDR3 residues: CASRESDYEQYF. In nucleotides, the CDR3 is TGTGCCAGCCGGGAGAGCGACTACGAGCAGTACTTC.

The gene calls are TRBV4-1 and TRBJ2-3, with D possibly being TRBD1 (5 bases). This CDR3 spans 16 amino acids. The V gene's germline CDR1 is MGHRA and CDR2 YSYEKL. Trimming cost V 1 base and J 0 bases, with 11 bases left between them. CDR3 sequence reads: CASSQGPRDSTDTQYF. The CDR3 DNA follows: TGCGCCAGCAGCCAAGGTCCCAGGGATAGCACAGATACGCAGTATTTT.

The chain uses TRBV5-1 and TRBJ2-1, with 8 bases fitting TRBD1. Germline V gene sequence: CDR1 SGHRS, CDR2 YFSETQ. The CDR3 extends over 16 amino acids. Germline trimming cut 4 bases from V and 2 bases from J; bases unmatched to any gene: 8. CDR3 sequence (DNA): TGCGCCAGCAGCAAGATGACAGGGGACACCTACAATGAGCAGTTCTTC. It yields the protein CASSKMTGDTYNEQFF. Filled out from reference TRBV5-1 and TRBJ2-1, the complete variable domain reads KAGVTQTPRYLIKTRGQQVTLSCSPISGHRSVSWYQQTPGQGLQFLFEYFSETQRNKGNFPGRFSGRQFSNSRSEMNVSTLELGDSALYLCASSKMTGDTYNEQFFGPGTRLTVL.

The J gene is TRBJ2-5, the V gene TRBV5-1, with 9 bases fitting TRBD1. This CDR3 has 15 residues. Germline trimming cut 5 bases from V and 3 bases from J; bases unmatched to any gene: 8. Looked up from germline, CDR1 is SGHRS and CDR2 is YFSETQ. CDR3 in amino acids: CASRSYWTGEETQYF. CDR3 bases: TGCGCCAGCAGAAGCTACTGGACAGGGGAAGAGACCCAGTACTTC.

The chain has TRBV7-9 and TRBJ2-2; D is perhaps TRBD1 (5 bases). The CDR3 has 16 residues. Deletions cut 5 bases from V and 0 bases from J, with 13 bases between. The germline V gene has CDR1 SEHNR and CDR2 FQNEAQ (reference sequence). The CDR3 loop reads CASSPTTAANTGELFF. DNA for the CDR3: TGTGCCAGCAGCCCCACGACAGCAGCGAACACCGGGGAGCTGTTTTTT.

V is TRBV7-9 and J is TRBJ1-4, with D perhaps matching TRBD1 (6 bases). Germline CDR1 reads SEHNR; CDR2 reads FQNEAQ (reference sequence). The CDR3 consists of 15 residues. V was pared by 2 bases and J by 4 bases, with 11 bases between. The CDR3 loop reads CASSLSTGGNEKLFF. Here the CDR3 DNA reads TGTGCCAGCAGCTTATCGACAGGAGGTAATGAAAAACTGTTTTTT.